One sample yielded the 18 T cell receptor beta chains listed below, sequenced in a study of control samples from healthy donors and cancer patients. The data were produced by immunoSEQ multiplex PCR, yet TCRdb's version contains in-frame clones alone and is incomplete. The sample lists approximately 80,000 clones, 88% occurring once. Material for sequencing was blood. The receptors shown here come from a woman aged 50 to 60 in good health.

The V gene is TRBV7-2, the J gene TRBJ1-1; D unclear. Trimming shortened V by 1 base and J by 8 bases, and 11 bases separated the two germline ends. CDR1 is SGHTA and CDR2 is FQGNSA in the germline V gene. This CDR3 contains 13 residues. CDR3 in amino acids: CASSLGGAREAFF. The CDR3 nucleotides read TGTGCCAGCAGCTTAGGGGGAGCCAGAGAAGCTTTCTTT. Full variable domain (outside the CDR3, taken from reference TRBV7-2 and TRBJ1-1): GAGVSQSPSNKVTEKGKDVELRCDPISGHTALYWYRQSLGQGLEFLIYFQGNSAPDKSGLPSDRFSAERTGGSVSTLTIQRTQQEDSAVYLCASSLGGAREAFFGQGTRLTVV.

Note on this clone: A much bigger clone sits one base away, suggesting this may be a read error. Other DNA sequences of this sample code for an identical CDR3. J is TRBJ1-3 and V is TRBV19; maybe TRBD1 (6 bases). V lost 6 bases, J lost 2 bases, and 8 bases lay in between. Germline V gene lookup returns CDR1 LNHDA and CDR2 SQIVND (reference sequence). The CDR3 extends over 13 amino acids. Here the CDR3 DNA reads TGTGCCAGTAGCACAGGGACTGGAAACACCATATATTTT. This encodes CASSTGTGNTIYF. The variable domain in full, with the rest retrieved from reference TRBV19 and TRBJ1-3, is DGGITQSPKYLFRKEGQNVTLSCEQNLNHDAMYWYRQDPGQGLRLIYYSQIVNDFQKGDIAEGYSVSREKKESFPLTVTSAQKNPTAFYLCASSTGTGNTIYFGEGSWLTVV.

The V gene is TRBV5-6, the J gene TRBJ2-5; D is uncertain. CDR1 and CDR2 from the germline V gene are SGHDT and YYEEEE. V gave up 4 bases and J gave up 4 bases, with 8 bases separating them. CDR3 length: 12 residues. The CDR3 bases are TGTGCCAGCAGCGAATCCACAGAGACCCAGTACTTC. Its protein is CASSESTETQYF.

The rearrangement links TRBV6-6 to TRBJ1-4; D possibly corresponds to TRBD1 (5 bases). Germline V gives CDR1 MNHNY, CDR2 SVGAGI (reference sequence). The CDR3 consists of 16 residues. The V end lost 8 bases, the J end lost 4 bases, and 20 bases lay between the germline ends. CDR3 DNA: TGTGCCAGCCAAAGGGGCGGGGCAGTCATTAATGAAAAACTGTTTTTT. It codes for CASQRGGAVINEKLFF.

CDR3 DNA sequence: TGTGCCAGCAGCCCCTCCCAGACAGGGAATGAGCAGTTCTTC. This codes for CASSPSQTGNEQFF. The chain combines TRBV6-5 with TRBJ2-1, with 7 bases that match TRBD1. Germline lookup yields CDR1 MNHEY and CDR2 SVGAGI. With V trimmed by 6 bases and J by 7 bases, 9 bases remained unmatched. The CDR3 covers 14 residues.

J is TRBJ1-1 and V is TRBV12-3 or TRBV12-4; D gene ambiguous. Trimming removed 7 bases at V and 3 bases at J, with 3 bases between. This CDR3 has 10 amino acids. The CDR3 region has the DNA TGTGCCAGCACGGACACTGAAGCTTTCTTT. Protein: CASTDTEAFF.

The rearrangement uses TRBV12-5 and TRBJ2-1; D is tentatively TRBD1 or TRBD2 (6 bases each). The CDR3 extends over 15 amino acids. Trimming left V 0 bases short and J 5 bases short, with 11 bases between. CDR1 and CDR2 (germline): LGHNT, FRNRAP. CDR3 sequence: CASGLVQRGDNEQFF. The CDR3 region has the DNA TGTGCTAGTGGTTTGGTACAAAGGGGGGACAATGAGCAGTTCTTC.

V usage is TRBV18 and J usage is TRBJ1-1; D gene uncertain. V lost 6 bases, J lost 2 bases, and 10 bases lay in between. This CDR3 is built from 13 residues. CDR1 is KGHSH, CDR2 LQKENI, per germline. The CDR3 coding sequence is TGTGCCAGCTCCCGCGGATATAACACTGAAGCTTTCTTT. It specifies CASSRGYNTEAFF.

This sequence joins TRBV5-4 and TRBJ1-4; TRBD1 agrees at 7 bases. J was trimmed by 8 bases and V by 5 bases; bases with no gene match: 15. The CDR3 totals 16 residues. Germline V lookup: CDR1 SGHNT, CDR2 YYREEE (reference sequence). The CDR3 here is CASSKDREANREKLFF. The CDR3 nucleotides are TGTGCCAGCAGTAAAGACAGGGAAGCCAACCGGGAAAAACTGTTTTTT. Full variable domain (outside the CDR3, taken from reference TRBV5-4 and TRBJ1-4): ETGVTQSPTHLIKTRGQQVTLRCSSQSGHNTVSWYQQALGQGPQFIFQYYREEENGRGNFPPRFSGLQFPNYSSELNVNALELDDSALYLCASSKDREANREKLFFGSGTQLSVL.

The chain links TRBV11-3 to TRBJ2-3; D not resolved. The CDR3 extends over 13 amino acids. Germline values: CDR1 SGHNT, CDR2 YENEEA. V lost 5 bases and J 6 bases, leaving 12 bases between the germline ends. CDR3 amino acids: CASSASAWDTQYF. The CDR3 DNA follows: TGTGCCAGCAGCGCGTCAGCTTGGGATACGCAGTATTTT. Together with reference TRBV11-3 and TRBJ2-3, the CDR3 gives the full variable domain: EAGVVQSPRYKIIEKKQPVAFWCNPISGHNTLYWYLQNLGQGPELLIRYENEEAVDDSQLPKDRFSAERLKGVDSTLKIQPAELGDSAVYLCASSASAWDTQYFGPGTRLTVL.

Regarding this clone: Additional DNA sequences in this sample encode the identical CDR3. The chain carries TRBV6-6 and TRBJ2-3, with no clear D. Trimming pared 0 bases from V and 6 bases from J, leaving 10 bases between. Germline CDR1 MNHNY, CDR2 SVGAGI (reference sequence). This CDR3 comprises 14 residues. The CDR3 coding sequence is TGTGCCAGCAGTTACTCTCCTTCGACGGATACGCAGTATTTT. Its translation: CASSYSPSTDTQYF.

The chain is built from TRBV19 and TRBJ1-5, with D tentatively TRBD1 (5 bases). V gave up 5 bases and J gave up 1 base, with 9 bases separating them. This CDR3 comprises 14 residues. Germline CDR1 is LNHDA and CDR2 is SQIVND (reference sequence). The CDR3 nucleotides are TGTGCCAGTAGTCAGGGTAAAAGCAATCAGCCCCAGCATTTT. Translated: CASSQGKSNQPQHF. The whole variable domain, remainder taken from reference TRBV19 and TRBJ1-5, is DGGITQSPKYLFRKEGQNVTLSCEQNLNHDAMYWYRQDPGQGLRLIYYSQIVNDFQKGDIAEGYSVSREKKESFPLTVTSAQKNPTAFYLCASSQGKSNQPQHFGDGTRLSIL.

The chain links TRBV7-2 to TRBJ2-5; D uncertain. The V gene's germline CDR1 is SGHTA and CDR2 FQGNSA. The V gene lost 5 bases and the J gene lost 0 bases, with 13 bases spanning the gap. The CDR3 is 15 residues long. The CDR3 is CASSKKLGYQETQYF. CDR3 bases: TGTGCCAGCAGCAAGAAACTGGGGTACCAAGAGACCCAGTACTTC.

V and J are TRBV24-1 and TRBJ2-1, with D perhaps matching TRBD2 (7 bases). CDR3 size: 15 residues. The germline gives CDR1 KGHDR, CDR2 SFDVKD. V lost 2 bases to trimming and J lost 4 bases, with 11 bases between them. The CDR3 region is CATSDWRGGYNEQFF. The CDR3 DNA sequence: TGTGCCACCAGTGATTGGAGGGGGGGATACAATGAGCAGTTCTTC.

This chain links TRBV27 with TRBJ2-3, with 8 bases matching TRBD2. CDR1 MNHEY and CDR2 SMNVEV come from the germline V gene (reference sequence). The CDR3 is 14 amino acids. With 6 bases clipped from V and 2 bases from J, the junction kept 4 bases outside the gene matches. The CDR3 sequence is CASSLAGATDTQYF. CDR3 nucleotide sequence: TGTGCCAGCAGCCTAGCGGGTGCCACAGATACGCAGTATTTT.

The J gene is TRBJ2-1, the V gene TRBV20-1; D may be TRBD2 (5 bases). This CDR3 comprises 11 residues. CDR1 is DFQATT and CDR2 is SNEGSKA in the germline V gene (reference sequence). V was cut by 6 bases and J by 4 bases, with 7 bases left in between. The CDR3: CSAAEYNEQFF. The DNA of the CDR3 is TGCAGTGCAGCGGAGTACAATGAGCAGTTCTTC.

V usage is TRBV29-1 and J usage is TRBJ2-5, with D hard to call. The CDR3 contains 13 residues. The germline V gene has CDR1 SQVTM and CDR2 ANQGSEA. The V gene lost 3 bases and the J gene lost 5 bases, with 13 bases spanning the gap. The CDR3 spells CSVDRGSLETQYF. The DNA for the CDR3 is TGCAGCGTTGATCGCGGCAGTCTGGAGACCCAGTACTTC.

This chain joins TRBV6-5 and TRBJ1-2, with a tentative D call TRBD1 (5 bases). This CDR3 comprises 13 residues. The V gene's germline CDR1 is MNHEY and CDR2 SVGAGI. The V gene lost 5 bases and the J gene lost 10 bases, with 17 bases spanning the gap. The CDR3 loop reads CASSQSQGTHYTF. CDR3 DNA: TGTGCCAGCAGTCAAAGTCAGGGTACTCACTACACCTTC.